The entry below describes one T cell receptor (beta chain). Its specificity is not known. The data are from a study of PD-L1 blockade in urothelial cancer. About the research overall: Atezolizumab therapy began for patients around 2014, dosed at 1,200 mg intravenously every 3 weeks. Among blood samples, the median T cell count was some 140,000. Study-wide results and limits: Durable-benefit patients showed greater tumor-associated blood clone expansion at 3 weeks. Below-median pretreatment blood TCR clonality was associated with improved progression-free and overall survival.

Time point in this sample: peripheral blood 6 weeks after treatment start. Using immunoSEQ multiplex PCR, the repertoire was profiled, and TCRdb retains in-frame clones only, with some absent. The sample lists approximately 44,000 clones; about 90% were seen once. Germline lookup yields CDR1 SGHVT and CDR2 SQSDAQ. Unmatched junction bases numbered 3, after V lost 5 bases and J lost 2 bases. This CDR3 comprises 15 residues. The TCR sequence derives from a man aged 65 to 79 with urothelial cancer. Sample: PBMCs, taken around atezolizumab (anti-PD-L1) treatment. The V gene is TRBV7-4, the J gene TRBJ2-7, with 13 bases aligning to TRBD2. CDR3 sequence: CASSRTSGGPYEQYF. DNA of the CDR3: TGTGCCAGCAGCCGGACTAGCGGGGGCCCCTACGAGCAGTACTTC.